This T cell receptor beta chain was retrieved from a study of blood T cells in healthy people across ages. Next came a second PCR, run for about 6 to 12 cycles, which used a sample-barcoded 5' primer along with a J-beta primer mix. Carrying 12 random nucleotides, a template-switch adaptor labeled each individual cDNA molecule. MiXCR, applied by TCRdb to the 5' RACE reads, yields one record per CDR3 protein. This table holds 550,000 to 800,000 distinct CDR3 sequences, roughly 32% found once. This clonotype was found many times. This CDR3 spans 13 amino acids. Germline-derived CDR1 and CDR2 are MNHEY and SMNVEV (reference sequence). Trimming left V 10 bases short and J 0 bases short, with 13 bases between.

The sample consisted of blood. The V call is TRBV27, the J call TRBJ2-7; possibly TRBD1 for D (6 bases). This receptor was obtained from an elderly woman in good health. The CDR3 DNA reads TGTGCCACCTCCGGGACACGCTCCTACGAGCAGTACTTC. This encodes CATSGTRSYEQYF.